These 25 T cell receptor beta chains were sequenced from one sample in a study of T cells after yellow fever vaccination. TCRdb recomputed calls from the 5' RACE reads with MiXCR, one row per CDR3 protein. The sample shows just under 600,000 distinct CDR3 sequences, roughly 14% of them seen only once. The material sequenced was PBMCs, taken on the day of the yellow fever booster vaccination. Receptor source: a man aged 25-45 years who received the YFV17D yellow fever vaccine.

The J gene is TRBJ2-1, the V gene TRBV6-2 or TRBV6-3, with a tentative D call TRBD2 (5 bases). The CDR3 runs to 17 residues. Germline values: CDR1 MNHEY, CDR2 SVGEGT. Deletions cut 0 bases from V and 8 bases from J, with 20 bases between. The CDR3 DNA reads TGTGCCAGCAGTTACTCAAGCGCAGCGGCCCGCGGGCATGAGCAGTTCTTC. Its protein product is CASSYSSAAARGHEQFF.

The CDR3 DNA follows: TGCAGCGTGGTGTCGGGAGCATCATACGAGCAGTACTTC. It yields the protein CSVVSGASYEQYF. The rearrangement uses TRBV29-1 and TRBJ2-7; D is perhaps TRBD2 (6 bases). There are 13 residues in the CDR3. Looked up from germline, CDR1 is SQVTM and CDR2 is ANQGSEA. Deletions cut 6 bases from V and 4 bases from J, with 16 bases between.

The chain joins TRBV11-2 to TRBJ2-7; no clear D gene. The CDR3 spans 16 residues. V was trimmed by 3 bases and J by 2 bases, leaving 17 bases between them. Germline lookup yields CDR1 SGHAT and CDR2 FQNNGV. Here the CDR3 reads CASSLGSDVRAYEQYF. The CDR3 DNA is TGTGCCAGCAGCTTGGGCTCCGACGTACGCGCCTACGAGCAGTACTTC.

This chain links TRBV15 with TRBJ2-7; D ambiguous. V was clipped by 1 base and J by 3 bases, with 7 bases between them. The length of the CDR3 is 13 residues. Germline lookup yields CDR1 LNHNV and CDR2 YYDKDF (reference sequence). CDR3 sequence (DNA): TGTGCCACCAGCAGAGGTGGTTACTACGAGCAGTACTTC. Translating it yields CATSRGGYYEQYF.

A single count supports this clonotype. The chain is built from TRBV28 and TRBJ2-5, with 10 bases lining up with TRBD2. V trimming: 10 bases; J trimming: 3 bases; junction bases outside the gene matches: 8. Germline values: CDR1 MDHEN, CDR2 SYDVKM. This CDR3 comprises 14 residues. CDR3: CATASGRVKETQYF. CDR3 DNA sequence: TGTGCCACCGCAAGCGGGAGGGTCAAAGAGACCCAGTACTTC.

This clonotype was counted between two and nine times. The chain has TRBV7-2 and TRBJ2-1; TRBD2 matches 7 bases. This CDR3 has 16 residues. CDR1 and CDR2 from the germline V gene are SGHTA and FQGNSA. After removal of 5 bases from V and 7 bases from J, the junction contained 14 bases not matched to a gene. CDR3 in DNA: TGTGCCAGCAGCCCTATTATGTCCGGGGGAGGGAATGAGCAGTTCTTC. This gives the protein CASSPIMSGGGNEQFF.

The chain combines TRBV2 with TRBJ1-5; D not certain. In germline, CDR1 is SNHLY, CDR2 FYNNEI. The length of the CDR3 is 12 residues. V lost 5 bases to trimming and J lost 15 bases, with 17 bases between them. The CDR3 DNA sequence: TGTGCCAGCAGTACCCGTACAGTGGGATTGCATTTT. Amino acid sequence: CASSTRTVGLHF.

In DNA form, the CDR3 reads TGCAGTGCTAGGAGGACTAGCGGGGGACCCACAGATACGCAGTATTTT. Translating gives CSARRTSGGPTDTQYF. V is TRBV20-1 and J is TRBJ2-3; TRBD2 agrees at 13 bases. Trimming removed 3 bases from V and 2 bases from J; junction bases left unmatched: 5. CDR3 length: 16 amino acids. CDR1 is DFQATT, CDR2 SNEGSKA, per germline (reference sequence).

A few counts support this clonotype. The chain joins TRBV5-8 to TRBJ2-7, with D possibly being TRBD2 (5 bases). This CDR3 has 14 residues. In germline, CDR1 is SGHTS, CDR2 YDEGEE. The V end was cut by 6 bases, the J end by 9 bases, with 22 bases between. In DNA form, the CDR3 reads TGTGCCAGCATCCGCCGGGAACCACTACGAGCGCAGTACTTC. Its translation: CASIRREPLRAQYF.

The rearrangement joins TRBV9 to TRBJ2-7, with 7 positions matching TRBD2. The CDR3 totals 12 residues. Germline CDR1 is SGDLS and CDR2 is YYNGEE. With V trimmed by 7 bases and J by 3 bases, 4 bases remained unmatched. The DNA of the CDR3 is TGTGCCAGCGCACGGGAGGACTACGAGCAGTACTTC. This codes for CASAREDYEQYF.

The chain employs TRBV12-3 or TRBV12-4 and TRBJ2-2, with 9 bases that match TRBD2. The length of the CDR3 is 13 residues. V was pared by 7 bases and J by 6 bases, with 3 bases of the junction left unmatched. CDR3 region: CASTSGKAGELFF. CDR3 nucleotides: TGTGCCAGCACTAGCGGGAAGGCCGGGGAGCTGTTTTTT.

The sample holds a few counts of this clonotype. This chain joins TRBV12-3 or TRBV12-4 and TRBJ1-4; perhaps TRBD1 as D (5 bases). The CDR3 runs 13 residues. The germline V and J ends were trimmed by 10 bases and 7 bases, with 16 bases remaining between them. CDR3 loop: CATTGGSREKLFF. CDR3 in DNA: TGTGCCACTACGGGGGGAAGCCGTGAAAAACTGTTTTTT.

This clonotype was picked up a small number of times. This CDR3 is CASSYNQGQGLYEQYF. DNA of the CDR3: TGTGCCAGCAGTTACAATCAAGGGCAGGGTCTCTACGAGCAGTACTTC. The chain links TRBV6-5 to TRBJ2-7, with D perhaps TRBD1 (5 bases). Germline CDR1 reads MNHEY; CDR2 reads SVGAGI. V was shortened by 2 bases and J by 3 bases, with 17 bases between the two germline ends. The CDR3 length is 16 residues.

This clonotype was counted ten times or more. The CDR3 DNA reads as TGCAGTGCTTACAGACTAGCGGGAATCACGAATGAGCAGTTCTTC. Its translation: CSAYRLAGITNEQFF. The chain links TRBV20-1 to TRBJ2-1, with 11 positions matching TRBD2. Germline trimming cut 5 bases from V and 7 bases from J; bases unmatched to any gene: 10. CDR1 DFQATT and CDR2 SNEGSKA come from the germline V gene (reference sequence). The CDR3 spans 15 residues.

This clonotype was picked up a small number of times. J is TRBJ2-3 and V is TRBV20-1; 9 positions match TRBD2. V lost 0 bases to trimming and J lost 5 bases; unmatched junction nucleotides: 9. The germline gives CDR1 DFQATT, CDR2 SNEGSKA (reference sequence). This CDR3 comprises 16 residues. The CDR3 DNA sequence: TGCAGTGCTAGAGATGCCGGGCGGGAGGGAGGAGATACGCAGTATTTT. Protein: CSARDAGREGGDTQYF.

This chain joins TRBV5-1 and TRBJ2-7; 8 bases match TRBD1. V shed 1 base, J shed 3 bases, and the junction held 6 bases outside the gene matches. CDR3 size: 15 residues. Germline V gives CDR1 SGHRS, CDR2 YFSETQ. CDR3 nucleotides: TGCGCCAGCAGCTTGTCCGCAGGGGGCTTCTACGAGCAGTACTTC. It codes for CASSLSAGGFYEQYF.

This clonotype appeared a few times. The chain is built from TRBV6-5 and TRBJ2-1, with 10 nucleotides matching TRBD2. The CDR3 is 16 amino acids. Germline V lookup: CDR1 MNHEY, CDR2 SVGAGI. Trimming cost V 0 bases and J 2 bases; bases outside gene matches: 1. The CDR3 DNA reads as TGTGCCAGCAGTTACTCGACTAGCGGGCCCTACAATGAGCAGTTCTTC. It translates to CASSYSTSGPYNEQFF.

The CDR3 protein is CASSPIAVEGPAQETQYF. In DNA, the CDR3 is TGTGCCAGCTCACCAATTGCTGTCGAGGGGCCAGCCCAAGAGACCCAGTACTTC. The rearrangement uses TRBV18 and TRBJ2-5; D possibly uses TRBD1 or TRBD2 (5 bases each). V was clipped by 2 bases and J by 1 base, with 20 bases between them. The germline V gene has CDR1 KGHSH and CDR2 LQKENI. The CDR3 has 18 residues.

The chain is built from TRBV28 and TRBJ2-7; D tentatively reads TRBD1 or TRBD2 (5 bases each). The CDR3 sequence is 13 residues long. Germline CDR1 MDHEN, CDR2 SYDVKM. Trimming pared 6 bases from V and 3 bases from J, leaving 12 bases between. Written as DNA, the CDR3 is TGTGCCAGCAGGGCCGGGACCTTCTACGAGCAGTACTTC. Its translation is CASRAGTFYEQYF.

This chain connects TRBV27 to TRBJ1-4; TRBD1 might be the D (5 bases). Germline V CDR1 and CDR2: MNHEY, SMNVEV (reference sequence). This CDR3 contains 14 residues. V shed 3 bases and J shed 4 bases, with 9 bases lying between them. CDR3 DNA sequence: TGTGCCAGCAGTTTCCAGGGTAGTAATGAAAAACTGTTTTTT. This sequence encodes CASSFQGSNEKLFF.

The CDR3 spells CSAPDRVYETQYF. In DNA form, the CDR3 reads TGCAGTGCACCCGACAGGGTATACGAGACCCAGTACTTC. The chain links TRBV20-1 to TRBJ2-5; 7 positions match TRBD1. CDR3 length equals 13 residues. Germline V gene sequence: CDR1 DFQATT, CDR2 SNEGSKA (reference sequence). Trimming removed 6 bases from V and 5 bases from J; junction bases left unmatched: 9.

This clonotype was seen a few times. The chain employs TRBV29-1 and TRBJ1-1; possible D gene TRBD1, 6 bases. The CDR3 length is 16 residues. CDR1 SQVTM and CDR2 ANQGSEA come from the germline V gene. V was trimmed by 1 base and J by 5 bases, leaving 20 bases between them. CDR3 protein: CSVEGRDRFVVTEAFF. CDR3 coding DNA: TGCAGCGTTGAAGGGCGTGACAGGTTTGTTGTTACTGAAGCTTTCTTT.

This clonotype came up a few times. The genes are TRBV9 and TRBJ2-7; D ambiguous. V was trimmed by 0 bases and J by 0 bases, leaving 10 bases between them. The CDR3 totals 15 residues. Germline CDR1 and CDR2: SGDLS and YYNGEE. The CDR3 loop reads CASSVDGASSYEQYF. The DNA for the CDR3 is TGTGCCAGCAGCGTAGATGGAGCGAGCTCCTACGAGCAGTACTTC.

This clonotype was seen a few times. The chain has TRBV12-3 or TRBV12-4 and TRBJ1-2; D remains unclear. The CDR3 has 16 residues. Trimming removed 3 bases at V and 8 bases at J, with 22 bases between. CDR3 sequence (DNA): TGTGCCAGCAGTTTCGGCTTGGGCCAGGCGAATTTGGGCTACACCTTC. As protein: CASSFGLGQANLGYTF.

V and J are TRBV4-3 and TRBJ1-6; D ambiguous. The CDR3 sequence is 15 residues long. The V end was cut by 0 bases, the J end by 7 bases, with 10 bases between. Germline V gene sequence: CDR1 LGHNA, CDR2 YSLEER. The CDR3 coding sequence is TGCGCCAGCAGCCAAGACCGGGCAGCAAATTCACCCCTCCACTTT. This encodes CASSQDRAANSPLHF.